This TCR beta chain was sequenced in a study of T cells in Graves' hyperthyroidism and ophthalmopathy. From germline, CDR1 is LNHNV and CDR2 YYDKDF (reference sequence). Trimming removed 3 bases at V and 1 base at J, with 18 bases between. This CDR3 spans 17 amino acids. TCR beta CDR3 regions were amplified from RNA transcripts. Carried out on the TCR CDR3, a first-round RT-PCR used the HTBI primer set. MiXCR, run by TCRdb on the multiplex PCR reads, gives a single entry per CDR3 protein. The table includes 530,000 or so distinct CDR3 sequences, 40% to 55% detected once. The TCR was taken from a woman younger than 35 with Graves' hyperthyroidism. The J gene is TRBJ1-2, the V gene TRBV15; TRBD1 is a possible D gene (6 bases). The sample comprised peripheral blood or thyroid tissue (not recorded which). Here the CDR3 DNA reads TGTGCCACCAGCAGTTACTCAACAGGGTCCCATAACTATGGCTACACCTTC. This gives the protein CATSSYSTGSHNYGYTF.